This T cell receptor beta chain derives from a study of blood T cell repertoires in COVID-19. Turning to the study itself: Spain, Italy and the United States supplied samples that represented acute and convalescent COVID-19. Nucleic acid was either cDNA or gDNA, and it came from T cells, B-cell-depleted T cells, or PBMCs.

Some clones are missing from TCRdb's copy, which holds only in-frame ones; the method was immunoSEQ multiplex PCR. The table records roughly 24,000 clones, 82% of them present only once. Per the germline V gene, CDR1 is GTSNPN and CDR2 is SVGIG (reference sequence). The length of the CDR3 is 15 residues. J lost 8 bases, V lost 1 base, and 9 bases had no gene match. The sample consisted of peripheral blood. The chain recombines TRBV30 with TRBJ2-1, with 9 bases identical to TRBD2. The clonotype originates from a human donor in a cohort sampled during active COVID-19. CDR3 protein: CAWSGSGRRFYEQFF. The CDR3 nucleotides are TGTGCCTGGAGTGGAAGCGGGAGGCGGTTTTATGAGCAGTTCTTC.